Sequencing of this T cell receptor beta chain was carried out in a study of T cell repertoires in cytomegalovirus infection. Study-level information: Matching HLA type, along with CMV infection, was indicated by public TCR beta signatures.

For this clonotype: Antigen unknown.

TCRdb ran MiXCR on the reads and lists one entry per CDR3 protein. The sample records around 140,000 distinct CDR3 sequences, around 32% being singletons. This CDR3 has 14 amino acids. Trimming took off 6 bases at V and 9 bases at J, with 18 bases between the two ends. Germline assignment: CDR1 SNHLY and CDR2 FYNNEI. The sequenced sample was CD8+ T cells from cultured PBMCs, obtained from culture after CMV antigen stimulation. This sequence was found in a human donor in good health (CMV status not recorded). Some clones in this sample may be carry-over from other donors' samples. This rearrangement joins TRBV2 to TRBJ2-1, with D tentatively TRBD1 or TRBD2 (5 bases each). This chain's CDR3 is CASRPGTSNSEQFF. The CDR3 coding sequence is TGTGCCAGCAGGCCCGGGACCTCAAACAGTGAGCAGTTCTTC.